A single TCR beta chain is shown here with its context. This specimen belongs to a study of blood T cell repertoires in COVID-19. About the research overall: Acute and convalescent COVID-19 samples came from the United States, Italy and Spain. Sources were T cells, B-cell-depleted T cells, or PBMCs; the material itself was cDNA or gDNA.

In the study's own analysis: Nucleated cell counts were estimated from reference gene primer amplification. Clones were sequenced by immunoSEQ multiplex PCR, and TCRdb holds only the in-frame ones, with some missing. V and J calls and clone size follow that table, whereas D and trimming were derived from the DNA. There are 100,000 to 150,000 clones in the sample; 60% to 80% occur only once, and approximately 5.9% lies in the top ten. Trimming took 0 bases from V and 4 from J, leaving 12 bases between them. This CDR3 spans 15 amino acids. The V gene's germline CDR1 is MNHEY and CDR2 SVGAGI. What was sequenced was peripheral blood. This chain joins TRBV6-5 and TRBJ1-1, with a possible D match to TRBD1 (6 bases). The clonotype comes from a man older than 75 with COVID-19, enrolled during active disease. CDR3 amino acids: CASSYSPGQGTEAFF. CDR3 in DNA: TGTGCCAGCAGTTACTCTCCGGGACAAGGCACTGAAGCTTTCTTT.